This T cell receptor beta chain derives from a study of cytomegalovirus exposure and HLA in healthy donors. On this clone itself: The target antigen is unknown.

V gave up 5 bases and J gave up 3 bases, with 13 bases separating them. Germline-derived CDR1 and CDR2 are SGHVS and FQNEAQ. The CDR3 runs 15 residues. The primer mix had 60 Vbeta and 13 Jbeta primers. Clones were sequenced by immunoSEQ multiplex PCR, and TCRdb holds only the in-frame ones, with some missing. Of about 160,000 clones in the sample, 82% are singletons; the top ten hold approximately 1.5%. Study results and limitations: Presence/absence analyses supposed approximately even sequencing depth among donors. In vitro data verified three CMV-associated chains as specific for CMV antigens.

The sequenced sample was PBMCs. The rearrangement uses TRBV7-8 and TRBJ1-4; D uncertain. The clonotype was recovered from a girl between 5 and 17 years old in good health and CMV-seropositive. The CDR3 bases are TGTGCCAGCAGCGTAAGGATTGCGGCTAATGAAAAACTGTTTTTT. As protein: CASSVRIAANEKLFF.